This T cell receptor (beta chain) was retrieved from a study of blood T cell repertoires in COVID-19. Sequencing was performed with immunoSEQ multiplex PCR; in TCRdb, only in-frame clones are kept and a portion is missing. The top ten clones hold 1.2% to 1.5% of a sample with about 250,000 clones, around 90% of them seen once. V shed 0 bases, J shed 1 base, and the junction held 4 bases outside the gene matches. This CDR3 spans 16 amino acids. Per the germline V gene, CDR1 is SGHRS and CDR2 is YFSETQ. This chain connects TRBV5-1 to TRBJ2-7, with 10 bases lining up with TRBD1. This sequence originates from a man older than 75 with acute or convalescent COVID-19. Material for sequencing was peripheral blood. CDR3: CASSLGDRGESYEQYF. The DNA for the CDR3 is TGCGCCAGCAGCTTGGGGGACAGGGGCGAGTCCTACGAGCAGTACTTC.